Listed here is a single T cell receptor (beta chain). Its target is not known. This CDR3 region has 11 residues. Per germline, CDR1 LNHDA and CDR2 SQIVND (reference sequence). V was pared by 11 bases and J by 7 bases, with 12 bases between. This record comes from a study of cytomegalovirus exposure and HLA in healthy donors. Primers: 60 Vbeta forward and 13 Jbeta reverse. Sequencing was performed with immunoSEQ multiplex PCR; in TCRdb, only in-frame clones are kept and a portion is missing. The sample contains some 200,000 clones, 75% to 85% of which appear only once. Study observations and caveats: Later analysis identified several of the most significant clusters that appeared linked to common viral pathogens. CMV serostatus was the sole immune exposure information available.

The sequenced sample consisted of PBMCs. The gene calls are TRBV19 and TRBJ2-1, with a tentative D call TRBD1 (6 bases). The origin of this receptor is a male donor in good health and CMV-seropositive. DNA for the CDR3: TGTGCCGCAACAGGGAAGAATGAGCAGTTCTTC. The encoded protein is CAATGKNEQFF.